These 16 T cell receptor beta chains came from one sample sequenced in a study of blood T cell repertoires in COVID-19. TCRdb keeps only in-frame clones here, not all; method: immunoSEQ multiplex PCR. This sample has about 150,000 clones, with around 87% found just once. Sample: peripheral blood. These receptors were collected from a woman older than 75 with COVID-19, enrolled during active disease.

This chain uses TRBV6-6 with TRBJ1-1; D is unclear. Trimming removed 4 bases at V and 7 bases at J, with 13 bases between. Germline CDR1 reads MNHNY; CDR2 reads SVGAGI (reference sequence). This CDR3 has 13 residues. The CDR3 DNA reads as TGTGCCAGCAGTTCTTACAGTACTAGTGAAGCTTTCTTT. It is translated as CASSSYSTSEAFF.

The J gene is TRBJ1-1, the V gene TRBV3-1 (or the pseudogene TRBV3-2); no clear D. V lost 4 bases and J lost 10, with 16 bases in between. CDR1 is LGHDT, CDR2 YNNKEL, per germline (reference sequence). CDR3 length: 13 residues. The CDR3 DNA sequence: TGTGCCAGCAGCCCGACTGGGTTCTTTGCAGCTTTCTTT. Translation gives CASSPTGFFAAFF.

V is TRBV9 and J is TRBJ2-1; 13 bases line up with TRBD2. The ends lost 0 bases at V and 15 bases at J; junction bases unmatched: 9. The CDR3 consists of 15 residues. Germline CDR1 reads SGDLS; CDR2 reads YYNGEE. CDR3 region: CASSVGGLAGTQRFF. In DNA, the CDR3 is TGTGCCAGCAGCGTAGGGGGACTAGCGGGAACCCAGCGGTTCTTC.

The rearrangement links TRBV4-3 to TRBJ1-1, with 8 nucleotides matching TRBD1. With 1 base clipped from V and 4 bases from J, the junction kept 5 bases outside the gene matches. CDR3 length: 15 amino acids. In germline, CDR1 is LGHNA, CDR2 YSLEER. CDR3 DNA sequence: TGCGCCAGCAGCCAAGCGGACAGGGCGGCCACTGAAGCTTTCTTT. It encodes CASSQADRAATEAFF.

This rearrangement joins TRBV6-2 or TRBV6-3 to TRBJ2-1; 8 bases agree with TRBD1. Germline lookup yields CDR1 MNHEY and CDR2 SVGEGT. The ends lost 4 bases at V and 8 bases at J; junction bases unmatched: 10. This CDR3 spans 15 amino acids. DNA for the CDR3: TGTGCCAGCAGTTCCGGCGGACAGGGAACGGATGAGCAGTTCTTC. Translation gives CASSSGGQGTDEQFF.

This clone was detected only once. The chain carries TRBV6-1 and TRBJ2-7; TRBD1 matches 7 bases. From germline, CDR1 is MNHNS and CDR2 SASEGT. CDR3 length: 11 amino acids. J gave up 7 bases and V 3 bases, and 0 bases lay outside the gene matches. CDR3 DNA sequence: TGTGCCAGCAGTGAGGGACAGGAGCAGTACTTC. This codes for CASSEGQEQYF.

The chain couples TRBV7-2 to TRBJ1-5, with TRBD1 as a possible D gene (6 bases). V lost 5 bases, J lost 4 bases, and 15 bases lay in between. Per germline, CDR1 SGHTA and CDR2 FQGNSA. The CDR3 covers 15 residues. The CDR3 DNA is TGTGCCAGCAGCGCAGCGTCCCAGGGGAATCAGCCCCAGCATTTT. Amino acid sequence: CASSAASQGNQPQHF.

V is TRBV7-3 and J is TRBJ2-3; 9 positions agree with TRBD1. CDR3 length equals 15 residues. The V gene's germline CDR1 is SGHTA and CDR2 FQGTGA. After removal of 5 bases from V and 0 bases from J, the junction contained 3 bases not matched to a gene. The CDR3 region is CASSGGQGSTDTQYF. The CDR3 DNA follows: TGTGCCAGCAGCGGCGGACAGGGGAGCACAGATACGCAGTATTTT.

The V call is TRBV19, the J call TRBJ1-6; TRBD1 matches 8 bases. CDR1 and CDR2 from the germline V gene are LNHDA and SQIVND (reference sequence). The CDR3 totals 13 residues. V lost 9 bases, J lost 10 bases, and 8 bases stayed unmatched. CDR3 amino acids: CASRTGLNSPLHF. CDR3 DNA: TGTGCCAGCCGGACAGGGCTGAACTCACCCCTCCACTTT. The whole variable domain, filled in from reference TRBV19 and TRBJ1-6, reads DGGITQSPKYLFRKEGQNVTLSCEQNLNHDAMYWYRQDPGQGLRLIYYSQIVNDFQKGDIAEGYSVSREKKESFPLTVTSAQKNPTAFYLCASRTGLNSPLHFGNGTRLTVT.

The chain carries TRBV5-1 and TRBJ1-1; 7 nucleotides line up with TRBD1. CDR1 is SGHRS and CDR2 is YFSETQ in the germline V gene. V was clipped by 4 bases and J by 3 bases; unmatched bases: 12. This CDR3 contains 16 residues. The CDR3 protein is CASSPRDSRRHTEAFF. In DNA, the CDR3 is TGCGCCAGCAGCCCCCGGGACAGTCGGCGGCACACTGAAGCTTTCTTT.

This chain uses TRBV24-1 with TRBJ2-2; 9 bases match TRBD1. With 2 bases clipped from V and 4 bases from J, the junction kept 1 base outside the gene matches. Germline values: CDR1 KGHDR, CDR2 SFDVKD. The CDR3 length is 15 residues. The CDR3 nucleotides read TGTGCCACCAGTGATTCACAGGGGGCCACCGGGGAGCTGTTTTTT. Amino acids: CATSDSQGATGELFF.

This chain uses TRBV5-1 with TRBJ2-2; TRBD1 matches at 8 bases. Trimming removed 0 bases from V and 0 bases from J; junction bases left unmatched: 7. Germline CDR1 reads SGHRS; CDR2 reads YFSETQ. CDR3 size: 18 residues. CDR3 sequence reads: CASSLGRRQGTNTGELFF. The CDR3 bases are TGCGCCAGCAGCTTGGGGAGGAGACAGGGGACGAACACCGGGGAGCTGTTTTTT.

The V call is TRBV7-7, the J call TRBJ2-1, with 9 bases fitting TRBD2. Germline values: CDR1 SSHAT, CDR2 FNYEAQ (reference sequence). The CDR3 is made up of 15 amino acids. V lost 5 bases to trimming and J lost 8 bases; unmatched junction nucleotides: 10. Here the CDR3 reads CASSKLAGAFDEQFF. In nucleotides, the CDR3 is TGTGCCAGCAGCAAATTAGCGGGAGCCTTTGATGAGCAGTTCTTC.

The rearrangement links TRBV20-1 to TRBJ1-5; D is perhaps TRBD1 (6 bases). V was clipped by 3 bases and J by 5 bases, with 17 bases between them. The germline V gene encodes CDR1 DFQATT and CDR2 SNEGSKA (reference sequence). CDR3 size: 15 residues. The CDR3 DNA sequence: TGCAGTGCTAGTCGGACAGTGGGAACTGATCAGCCCCAGCATTTT. Translating it yields CSASRTVGTDQPQHF.

As DNA, the CDR3 is TGTGCCAGCGGACACTCCTATAATTCACCCCTCCACTTT. Its translation: CASGHSYNSPLHF. This sequence joins TRBV28 and TRBJ1-6; weak D call: TRBD1 (5 bases). V lost 8 bases to trimming and J lost 0 bases, with 5 bases between them. The CDR3 is 13 residues long. Germline loops: CDR1 MDHEN, CDR2 SYDVKM.

The chain uses TRBV4-3 and TRBJ2-2, with D possibly matching TRBD1 (6 bases). The V gene's germline CDR1 is LGHNA and CDR2 YSLEER. The CDR3 is made up of 16 amino acids. V lost 4 bases to trimming and J lost 0 bases, with 12 bases between them. Here the CDR3 DNA reads TGCGCCAGCAGCCTAGGGAACAGGGCGAACACCGGGGAGCTGTTTTTT. Protein sequence: CASSLGNRANTGELFF.